Sequencing of this T cell receptor (beta chain) was carried out in a study of control samples from healthy donors and cancer patients. This clone showed up just a few times. The assay was immunoSEQ multiplex PCR, and TCRdb's table has in-frame clones only and misses some. The table lists 100,000 to 150,000 clones, roughly 91% of them singletons, with around 8.7% in the top ten. Trimming shortened V by 0 bases and J by 2 bases, and 12 bases separated the two germline ends. Germline V CDR1 and CDR2: SGDLS, YYNGEE. This CDR3 comprises 15 residues. This sequence originates from a middle-aged man in good health. The rearrangement joins TRBV9 to TRBJ2-7; D is undetermined. Sequenced material: blood. CDR3 sequence reads: CASSVEKGGPYEQYF. The CDR3, as DNA: TGTGCCAGCAGCGTAGAGAAGGGCGGCCCCTACGAGCAGTACTTC.